The rows below give T cell receptor beta chains drawn from one sample of a study of T cells after yellow fever vaccination. TCRdb processed the 5' RACE reads anew with MiXCR; each CDR3 protein has one entry. The sample records 250,000 to 300,000 distinct CDR3 sequences, around 4.9% being singletons. Specimen: CD4+ T cells sorted from PBMCs, collected on the day of the yellow fever booster vaccination. All receptors come from a man between 18 and 29 years old who received the YFV17D yellow fever vaccine. CDR3s include the opening cysteine and the closing phenylalanine or tryptophan. D genes are given only for firm matches. Only part of the rows carry a size: once, few, many, or a class if the clone is expanded.

NA	TRBV27	TRBJ1-6	14	TRBD1	TGTGCCAGCAGTTTGAAGGGGGCGCGATCACCCCTCCACTTT	CASSLKGARSPLHF
many	TRBV27	TRBJ2-1	14	NA	TGTGCCAGCCGCAGAGACAACTCCTACAATGAGCAGTTCTTC	CASRRDNSYNEQFF
many	TRBV28	TRBJ2-1	14	NA	TGTGCCAGCAGTTCCCCTATCCAGTACAATGAGCAGTTCTTC	CASSSPIQYNEQFF
few	TRBV5-6	TRBJ1-2	11	NA	TGTGCCAGCAGCTTGAGATACGGCTACACCTTC	CASSLRYGYTF
NA	TRBV18	TRBJ1-4	15	NA	TGTGCCAGCTCTACCATTCCCGAACCGGGGACGGGACTGTTTTTT	CASSTIPEPGTGLFF
few	TRBV24-1	TRBJ2-5	14	TRBD1	TGTGCCACCAGCCCGGGACAGGGATGGGAGACCCAGTACTTC	CATSPGQGWETQYF
NA	TRBV20-1	TRBJ1-6	14	NA	TGCAGTGCTGTCGCCGGGGGTGGGGGGTCACCCCTCCACTTT	CSAVAGGGGSPLHF
NA	TRBV7-9	TRBJ1-2	14	NA	TGTGCCAGCAGCAAAGAATCAGGGAACTATGGCTACACCTTC	CASSKESGNYGYTF
few	TRBV10-3	TRBJ1-5	12	TRBD1	TGTGCCACACAGGGGGCAGGGCAGCCCCAGCATTTT	CATQGAGQPQHF
few	TRBV6-6	TRBJ1-2	16	NA	TGTGCCAGCAGTTATGAAACTTCAAGATCCGTCTATGGCTACACCTTC	CASSYETSRSVYGYTF
few	TRBV20-1	TRBJ1-2	14	TRBD1	TGCAGTGCCAACTCAGGGGGCGCTTTAGATGGCTACACCTTC	CSANSGGALDGYTF
few	TRBV24-1	TRBJ2-1	12	NA	TGTGCCACCAGTGACCCTCGAGGGGAGCAGTTCTTC	CATSDPRGEQFF
few	TRBV15	TRBJ2-3	15	NA	TGTGCCACCAGCAGAGACCTTCCTAGCACAGATACGCAGTATTTT	CATSRDLPSTDTQYF
few	TRBV6-1	TRBJ1-5	12	NA	TGTGCCACCCGACAGGAGGGTCAGCCCCAGCATTTT	CATRQEGQPQHF
many	TRBV7-2	TRBJ2-3	16	NA	TGTGCCAGCAGCTTAGCACGGGGACACCTGACAGATACGCAGTATTTT	CASSLARGHLTDTQYF
many	TRBV7-2	TRBJ2-7	15	TRBD1	TGTGCCAGCAGCTTGACAGGGGGAAGTTGGTACGAGCAGTACTTC	CASSLTGGSWYEQYF
many	TRBV5-1	TRBJ2-5	13	NA	TGCGCCAGCAGCTCGCGGAACCCGGAGACCCAGTACTTC	CASSSRNPETQYF
many	TRBV20-1	TRBJ1-1	15	NA	TGCAGTGCTAGAGATTACACGCCAGACAACACTGAAGCTTTCTTT	CSARDYTPDNTEAFF
many	TRBV5-1	TRBJ1-6	15	NA	TGCGCCAGCAGCTTGGCAATGGGGATCAATTCACCCCTCCACTTT	CASSLAMGINSPLHF
many	TRBV5-1	TRBJ2-1	16	NA	TGCGCCAGCACGCCTCGGGGAGACGGACATTACAATGAGCAGTTCTTC	CASTPRGDGHYNEQFF
few	TRBV5-1	TRBJ2-3	15	TRBD1	TGCGCCAGCAGCTTGTTAACAGGGGGCGACGATACGCAGTATTTT	CASSLLTGGDDTQYF
NA	TRBV10-1	TRBJ2-1	16	TRBD1	TGCGCCAGCAGTAAAATCGAGGGACAGAATTACAATGAGCAGTTCTTC	CASSKIEGQNYNEQFF
NA	TRBV27	TRBJ2-5	13	NA	TGTGCCAGCAGTTTTCAGATGCAAGAGACCCAGTACTTC	CASSFQMQETQYF
NA	TRBV4-3	TRBJ2-2	17	NA	TGCGCCAGCAGCCAAGACGCGGCAGGACCAAACACCGGGGAGCTGTTTTTT	CASSQDAAGPNTGELFF
many	TRBV13	TRBJ2-7	14	NA	TGTGCCAGCAGCCCCCGCGCGGCTCCCTACGAGCAGTACTTC	CASSPRAAPYEQYF
NA	TRBV6-1	TRBJ1-2	13	TRBD1	TGTGCCAGCATGCTTCCCCGGGACAGCGGGTACACCTTC	CASMLPRDSGYTF
few	TRBV7-9	TRBJ1-2	13	NA	TGTGCCAGCAGCCCAGTGCTTACCTATGGCTACACCTTC	CASSPVLTYGYTF
NA	TRBV19	TRBJ2-1	13	NA	TGTGCCAGTAGTATAGGCTTTAAAGATGAGCAGTTCTTC	CASSIGFKDEQFF
few	TRBV12-3/TRBV12-4	TRBJ2-5	14	TRBD2	TGTGCCAGCAGTTTTGGCTCTAGCGGCGAGACCCAGTACTTC	CASSFGSSGETQYF
few	TRBV10-3	TRBJ2-1	13	NA	TGTGCCATCAGTGACGCGGGTAGGAATGAGCAGTTCTTC	CAISDAGRNEQFF
NA	TRBV14	TRBJ2-7	12	NA	TGTGCCAGCAGCCAACCCTTCCACGAGCAGTACTTC	CASSQPFHEQYF
few	TRBV6-4	TRBJ2-4	12	NA	TGTGCCAGCAGGCCCCTAGAAAACATTCAGTACTTC	CASRPLENIQYF
many	TRBV3-1	TRBJ1-1	14	TRBD1	TGTGCCAGCAGCCCGAGACAGGGGTTCACTGAAGCTTTCTTT	CASSPRQGFTEAFF
few	TRBV12-5	TRBJ2-3	16	NA	TGTGCTAGTGGTTCCCCAGTAGGATCCCCCACAGATACGCAGTATTTT	CASGSPVGSPTDTQYF
NA	TRBV6-1	TRBJ2-5	15	NA	TGTGCCAGCAGTGTAGGTGACTTCGAGGGGGAGACCCAGTACTTC	CASSVGDFEGETQYF
NA	TRBV30	TRBJ1-1	13	NA	TGTGCCTGGAGGCAGTTGACGAACACTGAAGCTTTCTTT	CAWRQLTNTEAFF
many	TRBV6-4	TRBJ2-1	15	TRBD1	TGTGCCAGCAGTACGACAGGGGGCTCCTACAATGAGCAGTTCTTC	CASSTTGGSYNEQFF
NA	TRBV18	TRBJ2-6	18	NA	TGTGCCAGCTCACCGCCTGGGACATACGTATCTGGGGCCAACGTCCTGTCTTTC	CASSPPGTYVSGANVLSF
NA	TRBV11-2	TRBJ1-3	13	NA	TGTGCCAGCAGCTTGGAGTCTGGAAACACCATATATTTT	CASSLESGNTIYF
few	TRBV7-2	TRBJ1-1	15	NA	TGTGCCAGCAGCTTAGTAGGGGTTATGAACACTGAAGCTTTCTTT	CASSLVGVMNTEAFF
many	TRBV5-1	TRBJ2-4	14	NA	TGCGCCAGCAGCTTGGCTATGACCCAGAACATTCAGTACTTC	CASSLAMTQNIQYF
NA	TRBV24-1	TRBJ2-3	15	NA	TGTGCCACCAGTCGGGGTGGGGCAGACACAGATACGCAGTATTTT	CATSRGGADTDTQYF
NA	TRBV10-3	TRBJ2-3	13	NA	TGTGCGACCCTGGCAGGGTTTGGCGATACGCAGTATTTT	CATLAGFGDTQYF
many	TRBV7-3	TRBJ2-1	13	TRBD2	TGTGCCAGCAGTTTGAGCGGGGACAATGAGCAGTTCTTC	CASSLSGDNEQFF
many	TRBV4-2	TRBJ2-3	18	NA	TGTGCCAGCAGCTTTCAAACTTCGACGGATACTAGCACAGATACGCAGTATTTT	CASSFQTSTDTSTDTQYF
many	TRBV6-5	TRBJ2-5	18	TRBD1	TGTGCCAGCAGTTACTCGGGACAGGGCCCCCAGGTTGGAGAGACCCAGTACTTC	CASSYSGQGPQVGETQYF
NA	TRBV19	TRBJ1-1	14	NA	TGTGCCAGTAGTATAGTATCCGCTAACACTGAAGCTTTCTTT	CASSIVSANTEAFF
many	TRBV12-3/TRBV12-4	TRBJ2-3	16	TRBD1	TGTGCCAGCAGTTTCGGTTCCGGGACAGGCACAGATACGCAGTATTTT	CASSFGSGTGTDTQYF
NA	TRBV30	TRBJ2-3	13	NA	TGTGCCTGGAGTGTAGGGACTACAGATACGCAGTATTTT	CAWSVGTTDTQYF
few	TRBV19	TRBJ2-3	15	NA	TGTGCCAGTAGTATTTCGGCAGGAAGCGGAGATACGCAGTATTTT	CASSISAGSGDTQYF
NA	TRBV2	TRBJ2-3	14	NA	TGTGCCAGCAGTGAAGCGGGGCGCGGAGATACGCAGTATTTT	CASSEAGRGDTQYF
few	TRBV4-2	TRBJ2-3	14	TRBD2	TGTGCCAGCAGCCGACTAGCGGGGGTTGATACGCAGTATTTT	CASSRLAGVDTQYF
NA	TRBV4-3	TRBJ2-5	16	TRBD2	TGCGCCAGCAGCTCGATACTAGCGGGGGACCAAGAGACCCAGTACTTC	CASSSILAGDQETQYF
few	TRBV5-4	TRBJ1-2	14	NA	TGTGCCAGCAGCTTGGACCGGTCGGCCTATGGCTACACCTTC	CASSLDRSAYGYTF
NA	TRBV12-3/TRBV12-4	TRBJ1-2	13	NA	TGTGCCACCTCCCGCGGGGGGCGCGGTGGCTACACCTTC	CATSRGGRGGYTF
many	TRBV7-2	TRBJ1-3	15	NA	TGTGCCAGCAGCTTCCAGTTTGGGGCTGGAAACACCATATATTTT	CASSFQFGAGNTIYF
many	TRBV5-6	TRBJ2-4	13	NA	TGTGCCAGCAGCTTGTGGGCCAGAAACATTCAGTACTTC	CASSLWARNIQYF
few	TRBV4-2	TRBJ2-7	17	NA	TGTGCCAGCAGCCAAGGTCGCTCGGTGGGCCTTACCTACGAGCAGTACTTC	CASSQGRSVGLTYEQYF